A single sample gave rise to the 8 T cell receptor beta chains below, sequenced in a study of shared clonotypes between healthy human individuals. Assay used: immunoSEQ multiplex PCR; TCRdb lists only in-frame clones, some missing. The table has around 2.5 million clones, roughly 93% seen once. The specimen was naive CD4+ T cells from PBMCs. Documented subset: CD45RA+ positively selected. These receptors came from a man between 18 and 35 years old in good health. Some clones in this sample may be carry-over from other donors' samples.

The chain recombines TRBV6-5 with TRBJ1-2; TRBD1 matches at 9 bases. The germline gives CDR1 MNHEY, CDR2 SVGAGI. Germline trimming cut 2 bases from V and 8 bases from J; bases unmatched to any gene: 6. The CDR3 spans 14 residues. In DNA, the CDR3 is TGTGCCAGCAGTTACCGGGACAGGGTCGGAGGCTACACCTTC. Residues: CASSYRDRVGGYTF.

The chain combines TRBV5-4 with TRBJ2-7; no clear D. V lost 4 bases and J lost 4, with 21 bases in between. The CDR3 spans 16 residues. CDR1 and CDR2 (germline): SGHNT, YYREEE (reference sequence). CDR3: CASSPGSLGAIYEQYF. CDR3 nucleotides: TGTGCCAGCAGCCCTGGGTCTCTAGGAGCGATATACGAGCAGTACTTC.

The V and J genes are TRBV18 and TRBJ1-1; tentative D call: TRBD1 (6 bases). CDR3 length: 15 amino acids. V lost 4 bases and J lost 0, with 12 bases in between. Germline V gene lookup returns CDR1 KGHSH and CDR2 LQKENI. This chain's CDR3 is CASSQGGGMNTEAFF. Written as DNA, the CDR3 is TGTGCCAGCTCACAGGGAGGGGGAATGAACACTGAAGCTTTCTTT.

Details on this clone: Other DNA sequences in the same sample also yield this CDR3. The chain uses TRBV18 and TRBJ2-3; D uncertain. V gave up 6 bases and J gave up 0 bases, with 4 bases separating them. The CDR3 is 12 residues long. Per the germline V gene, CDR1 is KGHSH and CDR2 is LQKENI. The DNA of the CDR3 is TGTGCCAGCTCCCTCAGCACAGATACGCAGTATTTT. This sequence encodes CASSLSTDTQYF. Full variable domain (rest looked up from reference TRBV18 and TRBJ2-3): NAGVMQNPRHLVRRRGQEARLRCSPMKGHSHVYWYRQLPEEGLKFMVYLQKENIIDESGMPKERFSAEFPKEGPSILRIQQVVRGDSAAYFCASSLSTDTQYFGPGTRLTVL.

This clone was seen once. DNA for the CDR3: TGTGCCAGCAGCCTCGCGGGAGTTAGGTACGAGCAGTACTTC. This encodes CASSLAGVRYEQYF. J is TRBJ2-7 and V is TRBV11-2; 7 bases align to TRBD2. The germline V gene encodes CDR1 SGHAT and CDR2 FQNNGV. Losses at the gene ends were 5 bases for V and 4 bases for J; bases not matched to a gene: 8. CDR3 length equals 14 residues.

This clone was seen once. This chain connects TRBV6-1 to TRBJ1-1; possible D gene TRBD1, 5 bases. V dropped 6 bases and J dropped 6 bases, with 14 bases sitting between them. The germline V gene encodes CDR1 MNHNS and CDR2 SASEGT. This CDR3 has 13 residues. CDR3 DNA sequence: TGTGCCAGCAGGGGGGGTAAACCAGCTGAAGCTTTCTTT. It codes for CASRGGKPAEAFF.

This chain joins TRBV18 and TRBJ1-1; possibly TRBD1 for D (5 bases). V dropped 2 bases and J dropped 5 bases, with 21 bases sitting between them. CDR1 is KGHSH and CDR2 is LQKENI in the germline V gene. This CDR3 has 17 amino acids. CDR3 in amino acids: CASSPSSRGEGETEAFF. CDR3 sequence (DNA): TGTGCCAGCTCACCAAGTTCTCGGGGGGAGGGTGAGACTGAAGCTTTCTTT.

CDR3 amino acids: CASSSPGTAPNEQFF. The CDR3 DNA follows: TGTGCCAGCAGTTCCCCCGGGACTGCCCCCAATGAGCAGTTCTTC. The chain uses TRBV7-3 and TRBJ2-1; a possible D gene is TRBD2 (6 bases). CDR3 size: 15 residues. Germline values: CDR1 SGHTA, CDR2 FQGTGA. V shed 6 bases and J shed 6 bases, with 18 bases lying between them.